What follows are 15 T cell receptor beta chains derived from one specimen sequenced in a study of T cell changes during pregnancy in multiple sclerosis. The method was immunoSEQ multiplex PCR; TCRdb's version includes in-frame clones alone and lacks a portion of them. The repertoire holds about 100,000 clones, 92% seen once, with about 1.8% in the top ten. The sequenced sample was peripheral blood, obtained after pregnancy. Receptor source: a female donor with multiple sclerosis, enrolled in a pregnancy study.

J is TRBJ1-2 and V is TRBV11-3; no definite D call. This CDR3 has 13 residues. Looked up from germline, CDR1 is SGHNT and CDR2 is YENEEA. V lost 5 bases and J 4 bases, leaving 11 bases between the germline ends. CDR3 sequence reads: CASSPRGFYGYTF. CDR3 DNA sequence: TGTGCCAGCAGCCCACGAGGGTTCTATGGCTACACCTTC.

V is TRBV12-5 and J is TRBJ1-5; weak D call: TRBD1 (5 bases). V was trimmed by 0 bases and J by 4 bases, leaving 7 bases between them. CDR3 length equals 14 residues. The germline gives CDR1 LGHNT, CDR2 FRNRAP. The DNA for the CDR3 is TGTGCTAGTGGTTTGGTTGGGGGGAATCAGCCCCAGCATTTT. It yields the protein CASGLVGGNQPQHF.

The genes are TRBV4-3 and TRBJ1-5; TRBD1 might be the D (5 bases). The length of the CDR3 is 15 residues. V gave up 0 bases and J gave up 3 bases, with 9 bases separating them. CDR1 is LGHNA, CDR2 YSLEER, per germline. CDR3 in DNA: TGCGCCAGCAGCCAAGAGGCAGGGATCAATCAGCCCCAGCATTTT. Protein sequence: CASSQEAGINQPQHF.

The V call is TRBV11-3, the J call TRBJ2-5, with 8 bases identical to TRBD2. This CDR3 spans 12 amino acids. J lost 5 bases, V lost 6 bases, and 2 bases had no gene match. In germline, CDR1 is SGHNT, CDR2 YENEEA. The chain's CDR3 is CASSRGGETQYF. CDR3 in DNA: TGTGCCAGCAGTCGGGGGGGGGAGACCCAGTACTTC.

This clone was counted between two and nine times. The rearrangement joins TRBV9 to TRBJ2-7; 14 nucleotides match TRBD2. The CDR3 is made up of 20 amino acids. J lost 0 bases, V lost 3 bases, and 14 bases had no gene match. Germline CDR1 and CDR2: SGDLS and YYNGEE. The CDR3 is CASSADPGLAGVGGSYEQYF. The CDR3 nucleotides are TGTGCCAGCAGCGCCGACCCGGGACTAGCGGGAGTAGGCGGCTCCTACGAGCAGTACTTC.

The chain couples TRBV29-1 to TRBJ2-7; 10 bases are a match to TRBD1. This CDR3 region has 15 residues. CDR1 and CDR2 from the germline V gene are SQVTM and ANQGSEA. V shed 1 base, J shed 0 bases, and the junction held 3 bases outside the gene matches. In nucleotides, the CDR3 is TGCAGCGTTGAAGGCGACAGGGGGCTCTCCTACGAGCAGTACTTC. Translation gives CSVEGDRGLSYEQYF.

The rearrangement links TRBV27 to TRBJ2-3, with 11 positions matching TRBD2. The CDR3 runs 15 residues. CDR1 MNHEY and CDR2 SMNVEV come from the germline V gene (reference sequence). Trimming removed 5 bases from V and 2 bases from J; junction bases left unmatched: 3. The CDR3 loop reads CASSPGLAVTDTQYF. The CDR3 bases are TGTGCCAGCAGTCCGGGACTAGCGGTCACAGATACGCAGTATTTT.

The chain couples TRBV5-1 to TRBJ2-1; 9 positions match TRBD1. Trimming removed 4 bases from V and 9 bases from J; junction bases left unmatched: 5. The CDR3 runs to 13 residues. CDR1 and CDR2 (germline): SGHRS, YFSETQ. The CDR3 spells CASSPGQGPEQFF. The CDR3 DNA follows: TGCGCCAGCAGCCCGGGACAGGGTCCTGAGCAGTTCTTC.

The CDR3 coding sequence is TGTGCCAGCAGTAAAGGACAGCATCTTTTCTTTAACAATGAGCAGTTCTTC. Translating it yields CASSKGQHLFFNNEQFF. The chain joins TRBV6-1 to TRBJ2-1; a weak D match, TRBD1 (6 bases). Germline CDR1 reads MNHNS; CDR2 reads SASEGT. V lost 5 bases and J lost 5, with 22 bases in between. This CDR3 is 17 amino acids long.

This chain links TRBV7-2 with TRBJ2-3, with 9 bases fitting TRBD2. V was pared by 2 bases and J by 2 bases, with 5 bases of the junction left unmatched. Germline V CDR1 and CDR2: SGHTA, FQGNSA. The CDR3 is made up of 16 amino acids. DNA for the CDR3: TGTGCCAGCAGCTTAAGGCTAGCGGGAATCACAGATACGCAGTATTTT. This encodes CASSLRLAGITDTQYF.

The chain uses TRBV5-1 and TRBJ2-2, with D maybe TRBD1 (5 bases). The germline V gene has CDR1 SGHRS and CDR2 YFSETQ. V was clipped by 1 base and J by 1 base, with 8 bases between them. The CDR3 length is 15 residues. The CDR3 bases are TGCGCCAGCAGCTTGTCAGGGATGAACACCGGGGAGCTGTTTTTT. It yields the protein CASSLSGMNTGELFF.

The chain recombines TRBV11-2 with TRBJ1-1; tentatively, D is TRBD1 (5 bases). Germline V gives CDR1 SGHAT, CDR2 FQNNGV. CDR3 size: 15 residues. Trimming took off 5 bases at V and 1 base at J, with 14 bases between the two ends. The CDR3 sequence is CASSRSPTENTEAFF. In DNA form, the CDR3 reads TGTGCCAGCAGCCGAAGCCCGACAGAGAACACTGAAGCTTTCTTT. Full variable domain (remainder filled in from reference TRBV11-2 and TRBJ1-1): EAGVAQSPRYKIIEKRQSVAFWCNPISGHATLYWYQQILGQGPKLLIQFQNNGVVDDSQLPKDRFSAERLKGVDSTLKIQPAKLEDSAVYLCASSRSPTENTEAFFGQGTRLTVV.

The chain carries TRBV2 and TRBJ2-5, with 9 bases fitting TRBD1. V lost 2 bases, J lost 3 bases, and 7 bases stayed unmatched. CDR3 length: 16 residues. Germline loops: CDR1 SNHLY, CDR2 FYNNEI. The CDR3 sequence: CASSESGTGMEETQYF. CDR3 coding DNA: TGTGCCAGCAGTGAATCTGGGACAGGGATGGAAGAGACCCAGTACTTC.

The chain carries TRBV7-3 and TRBJ2-1; 10 bases align to TRBD2. The germline V gene has CDR1 SGHTA and CDR2 FQGTGA. The CDR3 covers 18 residues. Losses at the gene ends were 5 bases for V and 4 bases for J; bases not matched to a gene: 14. The CDR3 spells CASSPRVAGGVGYNEQFF. The CDR3, as DNA: TGTGCCAGCAGCCCGAGGGTAGCGGGAGGCGTGGGTTACAATGAGCAGTTCTTC. The full variable domain, completed using reference TRBV7-3 and TRBJ2-1, is GAGVSQTPSNKVTEKGKYVELRCDPISGHTALYWYRQSLGQGPEFLIYFQGTGAADDSGLPNDRFFAVRPEGSVSTLKIQRTERGDSAVYLCASSPRVAGGVGYNEQFFGPGTRLTVL.

On this clone itself: The sample holds other DNA sequences that translate to the same CDR3. The chain couples TRBV9 to TRBJ2-5, with 11 positions matching TRBD2. The junction had 3 bases not matched to a gene; V was cut back by 0 bases and J by 5 bases. The length of the CDR3 is 15 residues. CDR1 and CDR2 (germline): SGDLS, YYNGEE. CDR3 sequence (DNA): TGTGCCAGCAGCGTAGGATTAGCGGGAGGGGAGACCCAGTACTTC. Amino acid sequence: CASSVGLAGGETQYF.